This T cell receptor (beta chain) originates from a study of CD8 T cells in Susac syndrome (dated 2019 in TCRdb). Concerning the study at large: Among the sequenced Susac syndrome patients, five or six had clinically active disease and about eight were in clinical remission. At blood withdrawal, Susac syndrome patients were therapy-naive, treated with corticosteroids (with IVIg additionally given to some), or treated with IVIg alone. Whether CD8+ T cell activation and differentiation in Susac syndrome was antigen driven was tested using repertoire sequencing.

Study-level results and caveats: The CD4+ T cell repertoire of patients with Susac syndrome showed no detectable clonal expansion. The number of individuals in the TCR sequencing and HLA analysis was acknowledged as relatively small.

The CDR3 covers 14 residues, taking in both the cysteine and the phenylalanine. Only the CDR3 part of the read is kept: 42 bases, read in frame from the first base. Trimming takes 4 bases from V and 5 bases from J, and the germline ends sit 15 bases apart. CDR1 and CDR2, per the germline V gene, are SGHTA and FQGTGA. RNA was extracted using the RNeasy kit, and roughly 0.5 to 1 microgram was reverse transcribed with random hexamers. TCR beta CDR3 regions were amplified with the immunoSEQ multiplex PCR assay covering 54 Vbeta and 13 Jbeta segments. To correct PCR amplification bias, a synthetic template baseline was used for both primer optimization and computational correction. The original methods were these. Reads were annotated to V, D and J genes per IMGT and analyzed with immunoSEQ Analyzer, keeping only productive sequences. To calculate clonality, Shannon entropy was normalized by log2 of the number of productive unique sequences and then subtracted from one. For each patient and control, public and private clones were evaluated among the 100 most prevalent clones. Clones were defined as Susac-specific if absent from the healthy and MS cohorts, from around 1,000 published viral clones and from other ImmuneACCESS disease sequences. TCRdb handled the public reads itself, with Q25 trimming in fastp and clone calling in MiXCR, and kept productive beta chains. Each entry merges the rows of one CDR3 protein and shows their most common DNA and genes. These V and J calls originate from TCRdb's pipeline instead of the authors' own analysis. This sample has fewer than 200,000 distinct CDR3 sequences in its table, and roughly nine tenths of those were observed once. Jointly, the top ten make up around 0.079% of the sample.

As regards this clonotype: Its cognate antigen has yet to be identified. There are no base qualities to consult, and no much larger clone falls within one base.

Peripheral blood CD8+ and CD4+ T cells from healthy donors, Susac syndrome patients and multiple sclerosis patients were profiled by high-throughput TCR beta sequencing. Susac syndrome patients met recently defined diagnostic criteria for definite or probable disease. Bulk CD8+ and CD4+ T cells were purified by magnetic negative isolation, whereas CD8+ TEMRA cells were enriched by FACS. Blood was drawn into EDTA tubes, processed within 24 hours, and PBMCs were isolated by density gradient centrifugation. PBMCs intended for TCR sequencing were cryopreserved in liquid nitrogen and thawed later in a water bath at 37 degrees C. The sorted or isolated CD4+, CD8+ and CD8+ TEMRA cells had a purity of 90% or higher.

The chain employs TRBV7-3 and TRBJ2-7; TRBD2 could be the D gene, as 6 bases match. The clonotype comes from a human donor with Susac syndrome. Sequencing input: CD4+ T cells from PBMCs. The DNA sequence follows: TGTGCCAGCAGCTCGGGACTGGGTAGCGACGAGCAGTACTTC. The resulting protein is CASSSGLGSDEQYF.